The table lists the clone carrying this T cell receptor (beta chain) with a few counts. Its antigen is not identified. This sample was taken from a study of pediatric ulcerative colitis. Study-wide results and limits: Repertoires came from total lymphocyte DNA, not specific subsets. Acute severe colitis showed lower rectal diversity from clonal expansions. No controls had the two rectal clonotypes shared by ulcerative colitis patients. Ulcerative colitis patients shared more blood-rectal clones than controls.

The V end lost 3 bases, the J end lost 0 bases, and 8 bases lay between the germline ends. CDR3 size: 14 residues. Germline CDR1 SGHTA, CDR2 FQGTGA. TCRdb's table, derived via immunoSEQ multiplex PCR, lists solely in-frame clones and lacks some. The sample contains tens of thousands of clones, more than 60% of which appear only once. V gene TRBV7-3 combines with J gene TRBJ1-1, with D perhaps matching TRBD1 (5 bases). The sequence came from a boy aged 5 to 17 with moderate ulcerative colitis. The specimen was blood. For the CDR3, the DNA is TGTGCCAGCAGCTTTTCAGGGTTGAACACTGAAGCTTTCTTT. Protein: CASSFSGLNTEAFF. Variable domain in full (rest from reference TRBV7-3 and TRBJ1-1): GAGVSQTPSNKVTEKGKYVELRCDPISGHTALYWYRQSLGQGPEFLIYFQGTGAADDSGLPNDRFFAVRPEGSVSTLKIQRTERGDSAVYLCASSFSGLNTEAFFGQGTRLTVV.